These T cell receptor beta chains were read from a single sample in a study of T-cell memory formation after mild COVID-19. TCRdb independently ran MiXCR on the 5' RACE reads; one entry per CDR3 protein. The sample records roughly 110,000 distinct CDR3 sequences, approximately 15% being singletons. Input material: PBMCs or a T cell subset sorted from them (not recorded which). The origin of the receptors is an adult woman who had mild COVID-19 (a few samples of this study predate the infection). Cell type and time point are not known. Both conserved end residues are trimmed from each CDR3.

j_call v_call cdr3_aa
TRBJ2-1 TRBV20-1 SARGPTGASYNEQF
TRBJ2-7 TRBV7-6 ASSLVLGNSYEQY
TRBJ2-7 TRBV4-2 ASSQVPAKREQY
TRBJ2-7 TRBV11-2 ASSLDSLAGVTYEQY
TRBJ2-7 TRBV5-1 ASSPIRDLYEQY
TRBJ2-7 TRBV9 ASSVANSLVYEQY
TRBJ2-2 TRBV6-5 ASSYNRETGELF
TRBJ1-1 TRBV3-1 ASSRTPGGMNTEAF
TRBJ1-2 TRBV12-3/TRBV12-4 ASSLATESGYT
TRBJ1-1 TRBV5-1 ASSLVGFTNTEAF
TRBJ2-7 TRBV7-2 ASSLVDTSYEQY
TRBJ2-3 TRBV12-3/TRBV12-4 ASSLLAGGYTDTQY
TRBJ1-5 TRBV15 ATSRDRQSQPQH
TRBJ2-5 TRBV12-3/TRBV12-4 ASSAGIAGRFETQY
TRBJ2-1 TRBV5-1 ASSSPPGTDASNEQF
TRBJ1-2 TRBV10-3 AISDVDRDYGYT
TRBJ2-7 TRBV7-9 ASSTRTGAGQY
TRBJ2-3 TRBV4-1 ASSQEKPTDTQY
TRBJ2-5 TRBV27 ASSTIPDRGGTQY
TRBJ1-1 TRBV5-5 ASTWGQHTEAF
TRBJ2-6 TRBV27 ASSPTGANVLT
TRBJ2-7 TRBV4-2 ASSQDPALAGDYEQY
TRBJ2-3 TRBV27 ASSSPHTQY
TRBJ2-1 TRBV7-3 ASRSGTSVTNEQF
TRBJ2-7 TRBV14 ASSQGPGQGRYEQY
TRBJ2-2 TRBV7-6 ASSFSPTGELF
TRBJ1-5 TRBV27 ASSFSSNQPQH
TRBJ2-7 TRBV4-1 ASSLGSALPGHEQY
TRBJ2-7 TRBV6-2/TRBV6-3 ASSYPADEQY
TRBJ1-6 TRBV30 AWTARAVGYNSPLH
TRBJ2-3 TRBV24-1 ATSDEDKNTDTQY
TRBJ1-1 TRBV6-2/TRBV6-3 ASSTSGTATLRNTEAF
TRBJ1-1 TRBV30 AWSVGSYTEAF
TRBJ2-7 TRBV5-1 ASSYGTVYEQY
TRBJ2-5 TRBV2 ASSAGSRETQY
TRBJ1-5 TRBV2 ASSEAQGNDQPQH
TRBJ2-2 TRBV3-1 ASSRHRTGLAGGHTGELF
TRBJ2-7 TRBV7-9 ASSGRTKYEQY
TRBJ1-5 TRBV7-9 ASSLKWGAKDQPQH
TRBJ2-2 TRBV4-3 ASSPLAGTGELF
TRBJ2-4 TRBV5-4 ASSGTGERNIQY